This paragraph reports one T cell receptor beta chain. Its antigen is not identified. CDR1 GTSNPN and CDR2 SVGIG come from the germline V gene (reference sequence). This CDR3 is built from 13 residues. Trimming at V came to 8 bases and at J to 4 bases, leaving 10 bases not matched to a gene. Repertoires were generated with immunoSEQ multiplex PCR, while TCRdb's copy carries only in-frame clones and drops some. The sample lists tens of thousands of clones; around 84% were seen once. This record belongs to a study of OX40 agonist ivuxolimab in advanced cancers. General study findings and limits: Among T cells, CD8+ cells averaged more expanded clones than CD4+ cells. Those patients achieving a partial response at 0.1-3.0 mg/kg showed among the lowest clonal expansion.

The input for sequencing was CD4+ or CD8+ T cells sorted from blood, taken in a trial of the OX40 agonist ivuxolimab. The chain links TRBV30 to TRBJ2-7; 8 bases match TRBD1. The sequence was obtained from an adult with an advanced solid tumor such as melanoma, head and neck, liver or kidney cancer. CDR3 nucleotides: TGTGCCGGAAGTCAGGGGGCCGTTTACGAGCAGTACTTC. It yields the protein CAGSQGAVYEQYF.